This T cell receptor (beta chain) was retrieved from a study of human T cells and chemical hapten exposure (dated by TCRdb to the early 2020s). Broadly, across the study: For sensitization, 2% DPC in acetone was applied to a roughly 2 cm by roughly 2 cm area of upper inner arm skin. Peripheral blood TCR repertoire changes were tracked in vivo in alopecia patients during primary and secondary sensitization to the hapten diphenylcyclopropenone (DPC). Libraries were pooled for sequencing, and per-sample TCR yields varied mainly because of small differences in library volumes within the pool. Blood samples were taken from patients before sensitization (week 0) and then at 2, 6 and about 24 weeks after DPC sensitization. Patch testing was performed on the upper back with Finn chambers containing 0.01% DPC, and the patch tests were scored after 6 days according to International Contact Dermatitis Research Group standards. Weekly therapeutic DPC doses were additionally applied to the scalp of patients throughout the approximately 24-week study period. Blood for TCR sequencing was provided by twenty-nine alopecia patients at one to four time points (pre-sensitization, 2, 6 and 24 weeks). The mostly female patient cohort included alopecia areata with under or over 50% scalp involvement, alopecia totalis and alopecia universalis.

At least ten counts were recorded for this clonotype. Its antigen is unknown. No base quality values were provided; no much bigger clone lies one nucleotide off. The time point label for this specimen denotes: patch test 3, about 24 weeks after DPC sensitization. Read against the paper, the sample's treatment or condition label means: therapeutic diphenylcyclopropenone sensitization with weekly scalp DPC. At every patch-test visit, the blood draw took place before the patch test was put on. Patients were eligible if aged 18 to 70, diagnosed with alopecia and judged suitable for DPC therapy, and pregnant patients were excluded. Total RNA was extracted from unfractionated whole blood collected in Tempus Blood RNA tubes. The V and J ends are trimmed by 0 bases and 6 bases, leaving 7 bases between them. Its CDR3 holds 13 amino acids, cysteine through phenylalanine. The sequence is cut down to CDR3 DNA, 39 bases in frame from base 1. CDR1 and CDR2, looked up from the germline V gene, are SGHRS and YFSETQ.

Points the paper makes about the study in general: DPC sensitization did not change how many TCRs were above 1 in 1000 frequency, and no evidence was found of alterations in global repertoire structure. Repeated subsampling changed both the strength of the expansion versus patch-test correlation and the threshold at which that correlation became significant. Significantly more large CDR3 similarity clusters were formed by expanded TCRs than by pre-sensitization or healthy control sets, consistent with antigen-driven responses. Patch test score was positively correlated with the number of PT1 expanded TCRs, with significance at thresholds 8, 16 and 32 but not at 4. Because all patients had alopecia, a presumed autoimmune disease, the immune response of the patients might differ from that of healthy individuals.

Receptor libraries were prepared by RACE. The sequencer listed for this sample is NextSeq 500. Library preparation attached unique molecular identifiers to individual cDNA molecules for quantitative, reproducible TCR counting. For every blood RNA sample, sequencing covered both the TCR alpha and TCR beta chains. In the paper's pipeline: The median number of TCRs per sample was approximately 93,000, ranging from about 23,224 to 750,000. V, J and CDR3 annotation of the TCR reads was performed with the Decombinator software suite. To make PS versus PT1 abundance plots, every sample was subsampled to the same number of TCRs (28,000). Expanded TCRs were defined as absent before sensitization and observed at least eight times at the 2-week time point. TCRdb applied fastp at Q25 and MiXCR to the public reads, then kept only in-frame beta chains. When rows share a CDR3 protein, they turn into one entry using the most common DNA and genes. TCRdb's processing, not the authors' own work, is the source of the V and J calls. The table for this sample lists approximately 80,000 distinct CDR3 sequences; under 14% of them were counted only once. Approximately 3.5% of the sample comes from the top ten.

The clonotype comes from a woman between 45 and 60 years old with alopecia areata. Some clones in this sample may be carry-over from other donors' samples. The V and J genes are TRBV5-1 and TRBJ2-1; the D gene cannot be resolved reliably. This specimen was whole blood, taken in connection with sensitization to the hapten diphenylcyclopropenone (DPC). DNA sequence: TGCGCCAGCAGCTTGGACGCTAGCAATGAGCAGTTCTTC. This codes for CASSLDASNEQFF.